Presented here are 10 T cell receptor beta chains from one specimen sequenced in a study of T cells after yellow fever vaccination. TCRdb redid the calling of the 5' RACE reads with MiXCR, one entry per CDR3 protein. The table has a few hundred thousand distinct CDR3 sequences, 3.6% seen once. Sequenced here: PBMCs, sampled on the day of the yellow fever booster vaccination. The receptors originated from a man aged 18 to 29 who received the YFV17D yellow fever vaccine.

The CDR3 spells CASSHRDRGDYGYTF. CDR3 coding DNA: TGCGCCAGCAGCCACCGGGACAGGGGAGACTATGGCTACACCTTC. V is TRBV4-1 and J is TRBJ1-2; 10 bases are shared with TRBD1. V shed 3 bases, J shed 3 bases, and the junction held 4 bases outside the gene matches. The CDR3 sequence is 15 residues long. Per the germline V gene, CDR1 is MGHRA and CDR2 is YSYEKL.

This clonotype was seen repeatedly, ten times or more. The chain is built from TRBV13 and TRBJ2-7; the match to TRBD2 covers 7 bases. Germline V lookup: CDR1 PRHDT, CDR2 FYEKMQ (reference sequence). The CDR3 is 13 amino acids. Trimming took 3 bases from V and 4 from J; bases not matched to a gene: 3. CDR3 sequence (DNA): TGTGCCAGCAGCTTCGGGGAGGGATACGAGCAGTACGTC. This sequence encodes CASSFGEGYEQYV.

This clonotype came up many times. The chain combines TRBV15 with TRBJ2-5; TRBD2 agrees at 7 bases. From germline, CDR1 is LNHNV and CDR2 YYDKDF (reference sequence). The CDR3 has 16 residues. V gave up 1 base and J gave up 3 bases; unmatched junction bases: 8. CDR3 region: CATSRAPAGEEETQYF. In nucleotides, the CDR3 is TGTGCCACCAGCAGAGCCCCCGCGGGGGAGGAAGAGACCCAGTACTTC.

The rearrangement joins TRBV5-4 to TRBJ1-1; a possible D gene is TRBD1 (5 bases). The ends were cut back, 4 bases at V and 3 bases at J, with 13 bases in the middle. This CDR3 region has 14 residues. CDR1 and CDR2 from the germline V gene are SGHNT and YYREEE (reference sequence). The CDR3 DNA sequence: TGTGCCAGCAGCAATCTGGGGGGATACACTGAAGCTTTCTTT. Its protein product is CASSNLGGYTEAFF.

This clonotype was picked up many times. The chain is built from TRBV4-1 and TRBJ1-3; D is ambiguous. V dropped 5 bases and J dropped 2 bases, with 13 bases sitting between them. Germline V gene data show CDR1 as MGHRA and CDR2 as YSYEKL. The CDR3 has 15 amino acids. The CDR3 coding sequence is TGCGCCAGCAGCTTTCGGGTGCTAACTGGAAACACCATATATTTT. Residues: CASSFRVLTGNTIYF.

This clonotype was counted ten times or more. The rearrangement uses TRBV7-2 and TRBJ2-3; D is uncertain. Germline CDR1 reads SGHTA; CDR2 reads FQGNSA. There are 13 residues in the CDR3. Trimming shortened V by 2 bases and J by 6 bases, and 9 bases separated the two germline ends. CDR3 residues: CASSLTPWDTQYF. DNA of the CDR3: TGTGCCAGCAGCTTAACCCCCTGGGATACGCAGTATTTT. Full variable domain (rest looked up from reference TRBV7-2 and TRBJ2-3): GAGVSQSPSNKVTEKGKDVELRCDPISGHTALYWYRQSLGQGLEFLIYFQGNSAPDKSGLPSDRFSAERTGGSVSTLTIQRTQQEDSAVYLCASSLTPWDTQYFGPGTRLTVL.

This clonotype has a count of ten or more. J is TRBJ2-5 and V is TRBV5-4; D call uncertain. Germline V gene sequence: CDR1 SGHNT, CDR2 YYREEE (reference sequence). Trimming left V 4 bases short and J 2 bases short, with 15 bases between. This CDR3 is built from 15 residues. CDR3 in DNA: TGTGCCAGCAGCGGAACACCCGGCAGTCAAGAGACCCAGTACTTC. Translation: CASSGTPGSQETQYF.

This clonotype was picked up many times. The genes are TRBV29-1 and TRBJ2-3; 12 bases agree with TRBD1. The germline gives CDR1 SQVTM, CDR2 ANQGSEA. CDR3 length equals 16 residues. The ends lost 6 bases at V and 7 bases at J; junction bases unmatched: 14. CDR3 nucleotide sequence: TGCAGCGTCAAAAATACCGGGACAGGGGGCATGAATACGCAGTATTTT. Protein sequence: CSVKNTGTGGMNTQYF.

This clonotype was detected many times. V and J are TRBV28 and TRBJ2-1; D is unclear. Germline loops: CDR1 MDHEN, CDR2 SYDVKM. The V gene lost 6 bases and the J gene lost 6 bases, with 15 bases spanning the gap. The CDR3 is made up of 14 amino acids. CDR3 DNA sequence: TGTGCCAGCAGGCCGGATTTCGGTCTCAATGAGCAGTTCTTC. Translated: CASRPDFGLNEQFF. Looking up the rest from reference TRBV28 and TRBJ2-1 gives the full variable domain: DVKVTQSSRYLVKRTGEKVFLECVQDMDHENMFWYRQDPGLGLRLIYFSYDVKMKEKGDIPEGYSVSREKKERFSLILESASTNQTSMYLCASRPDFGLNEQFFGPGTRLTVL.

The CDR3 DNA sequence: TGTGCCAGCAGGTCCAGTGCGGGGGTGGAGACCCAGTACTTC. This translates into CASRSSAGVETQYF. The chain has TRBV7-2 and TRBJ2-5, with 7 bases that match TRBD2. Looked up from germline, CDR1 is SGHTA and CDR2 is FQGNSA. The ends lost 6 bases at V and 5 bases at J; junction bases unmatched: 9. The CDR3 sequence is 14 residues long. The complete variable domain, with remaining parts taken from reference TRBV7-2 and TRBJ2-5, reads GAGVSQSPSNKVTEKGKDVELRCDPISGHTALYWYRQSLGQGLEFLIYFQGNSAPDKSGLPSDRFSAERTGGSVSTLTIQRTQQEDSAVYLCASRSSAGVETQYFGPGTRLLVL.